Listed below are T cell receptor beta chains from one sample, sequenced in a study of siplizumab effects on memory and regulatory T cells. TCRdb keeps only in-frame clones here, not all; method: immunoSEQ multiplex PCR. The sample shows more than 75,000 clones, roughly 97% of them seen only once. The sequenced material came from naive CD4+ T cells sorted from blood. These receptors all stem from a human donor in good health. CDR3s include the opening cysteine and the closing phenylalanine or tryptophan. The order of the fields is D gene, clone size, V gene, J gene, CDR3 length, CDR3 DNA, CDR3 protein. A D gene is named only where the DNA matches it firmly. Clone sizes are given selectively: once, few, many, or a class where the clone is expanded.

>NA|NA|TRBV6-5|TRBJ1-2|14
TGTGCCAGCAGTTATGGCCAGGCCGAGGGGGGCTACACCTTC
CASSYGQAEGGYTF
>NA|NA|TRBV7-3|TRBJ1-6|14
TGTGCCAGCAGCTTAGGGGTCTCCAATTCACCCCTCCACTTT
CASSLGVSNSPLHF
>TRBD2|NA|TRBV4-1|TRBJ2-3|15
TGCGCCAGCAGCCAAGTGGGACTAGCGACAGATACGCAGTATTTT
CASSQVGLATDTQYF
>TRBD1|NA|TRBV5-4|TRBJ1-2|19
TGTGCCAGCAGCCCCCTCCGTTTGGGGACAGGGGATCAAGGGATGGGCTACACCTTC
CASSPLRLGTGDQGMGYTF
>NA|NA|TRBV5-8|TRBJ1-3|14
TGTGCCAGCAGCTTGGTGACAGAGGGAAACACCATATATTTT
CASSLVTEGNTIYF
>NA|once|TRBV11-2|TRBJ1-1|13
TGTGCCAGCAGCTTAGCTGACAACACTGAGGCTTTCTTT
CASSLADNTEAFF
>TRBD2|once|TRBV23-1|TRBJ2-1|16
TGCGCCAGCAGTCAATTTAGCGGGGGGAGATACAATGAGCAGTTCTTC
CASSQFSGGRYNEQFF
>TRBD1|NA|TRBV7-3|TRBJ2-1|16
TGTGCCAGCAGCTTGACAGGGACAAGCTCCTACAATGAGCAGTTCTTC
CASSLTGTSSYNEQFF
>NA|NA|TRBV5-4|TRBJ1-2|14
TGTGCCAGCAGCTTGGAGGGGGGGAACTATGGCTACACCTTC
CASSLEGGNYGYTF
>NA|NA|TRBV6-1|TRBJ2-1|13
TGTGCCAGCAGCGGGAGTTCAGACAATGAGCAGTTCTTC
CASSGSSDNEQFF
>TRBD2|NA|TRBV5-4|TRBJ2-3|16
TGTGCCAGCAGCTTGGAACGGGGGGGCCGAACAGATACGCAGTATTTT
CASSLERGGRTDTQYF
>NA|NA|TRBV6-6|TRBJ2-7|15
TGTGCCAGCAGTTACTCGACGGGGGGCCCCCCCGAGCAGTACTTC
CASSYSTGGPPEQYF
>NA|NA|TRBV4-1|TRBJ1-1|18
TGCGCCAGCAGCCAATACAGAAGAAGAGGGGGTATGAACACTGAAGCTTTCTTT
CASSQYRRRGGMNTEAFF
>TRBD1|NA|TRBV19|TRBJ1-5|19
TGTGCCAGTAGCCTTAGGCCACAGGGGCTTCTCAATAGCAATCAGCCCCAGCATTTT
CASSLRPQGLLNSNQPQHF
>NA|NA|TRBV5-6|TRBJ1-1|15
TGTGCCAGCAGCTATGGTACAGGGACCAGTACTGAAGCTTTCTTT
CASSYGTGTSTEAFF
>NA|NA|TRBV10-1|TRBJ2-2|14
TGCGCCAGCAGTGTTGGGGGCATTACCGGGGAGCTGTTTTTT
CASSVGGITGELFF
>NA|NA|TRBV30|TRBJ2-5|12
TGTGCCTGGAGGGTTAATCAAGAGACCCAGTACTTC
CAWRVNQETQYF
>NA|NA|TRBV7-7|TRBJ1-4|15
TGTGCCAGCAGCCATTCAGACGCAACTAATGAAAAACTGTTTTTT
CASSHSDATNEKLFF
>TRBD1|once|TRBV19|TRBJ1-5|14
TGTGCCAGTAGGGGACAGTCCCTCGGTCAGCCCCAGCATTTT
CASRGQSLGQPQHF
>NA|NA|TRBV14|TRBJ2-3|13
TGTGCCAGCTGCGGGCAGGCCACAGATACGCAGTATTTT
CASCGQATDTQYF
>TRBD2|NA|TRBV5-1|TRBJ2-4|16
TGCGCCAGCAGCTTACCCGGGACTAGTGCCAAAAACATTCAGTACTTC
CASSLPGTSAKNIQYF
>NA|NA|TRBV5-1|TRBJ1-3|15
TGCGCCAGCAGCCAGGACAGTTACTCTGGAAACACCATATATTTT
CASSQDSYSGNTIYF
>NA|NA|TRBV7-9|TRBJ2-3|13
TGTGCCAGCAGCTTGGGTATTTCGGATACGCAGTATTTT
CASSLGISDTQYF
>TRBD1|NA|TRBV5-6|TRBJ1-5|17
TGTGCCAGCAGCAGCCTCGGGACAGGGCTTAGTAATCAGCCCCAGCATTTT
CASSSLGTGLSNQPQHF
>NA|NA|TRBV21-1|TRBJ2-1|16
TGTGCCAGCAGCAAAGGGCAGGGCGCTCCTGACAATGAGCAGTTCTTC
CASSKGQGAPDNEQFF
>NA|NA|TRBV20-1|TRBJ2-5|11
TGCAGTGCTGGTCTTGGGGAGACCCAGTACTTC
CSAGLGETQYF
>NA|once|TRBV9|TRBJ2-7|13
TGTGCCAGCAGCGTAGCTAGAAGTGACGAGCAGTACTTC
CASSVARSDEQYF
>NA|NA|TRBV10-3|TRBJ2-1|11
TGTGCCTCCGGGACATTCGATGAGCAGTTCTTC
CASGTFDEQFF
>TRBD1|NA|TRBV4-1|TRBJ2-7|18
TGCGCCAGCAGCCCAAGCAGTGTCAGACGGACAGGGGACTACGAGCAGTACTTC
CASSPSSVRRTGDYEQYF
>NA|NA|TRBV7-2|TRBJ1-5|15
TGTGCCAGCAGCTTAGGATTGGGTAACAATCAGCCCCAGCATTTT
CASSLGLGNNQPQHF
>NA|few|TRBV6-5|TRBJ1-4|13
TGTGCCAGCAGTTATCAGGGTAATGAAAAACTGTTTTTT
CASSYQGNEKLFF
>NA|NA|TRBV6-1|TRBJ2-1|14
TGTGCCAGCCGAGACATACCCTTCTACAATGAGCAGTTCTTC
CASRDIPFYNEQFF
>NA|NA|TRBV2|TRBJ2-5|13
TGTGCCAGCCGAACTTGGACCCCAGAGACCCAGTACTTC
CASRTWTPETQYF
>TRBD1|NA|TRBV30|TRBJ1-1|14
TGTGCCTGGAGTATGAAAACAGGGGTCACTGAAGCTTTCTTT
CAWSMKTGVTEAFF
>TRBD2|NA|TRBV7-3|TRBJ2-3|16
TGTGCCAGCAGCCTTCCAGCGGGGGGACCCACAGATACGCAGTATTTT
CASSLPAGGPTDTQYF
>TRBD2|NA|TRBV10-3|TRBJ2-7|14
TGTGCCATCAGGCCTGGGACTAGCGGTTACGAGCAGTACTTC
CAIRPGTSGYEQYF
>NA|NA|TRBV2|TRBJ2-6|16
TGTGCCAGCATAGCCAGAATTTTCTCTGGGGCCAACGTCCTGACTTTC
CASIARIFSGANVLTF
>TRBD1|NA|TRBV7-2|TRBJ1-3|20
TGTGCCAGCAGCTTAGCCCTAAGACAGGGAGCTAGGTTCTCTGGAAACACCATATATTTT
CASSLALRQGARFSGNTIYF
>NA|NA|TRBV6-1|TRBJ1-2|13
TGTGCCAGCAGTCGAGCAGGGAACTATGGCTACACCTTC
CASSRAGNYGYTF
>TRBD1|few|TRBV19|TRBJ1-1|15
TGTGCCAGTAGTCCCTGGCAGCAGGGGGGAGCTGAAGCTTTCTTT
CASSPWQQGGAEAFF
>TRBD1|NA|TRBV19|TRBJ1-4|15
TGTGCCAGTAGTACAGGGGACAGGGATTCCGAAAAACTGTTTTTT
CASSTGDRDSEKLFF
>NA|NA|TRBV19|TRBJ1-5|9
TGTGCCAGTGGCCAGCCCCAGCATTTT
CASGQPQHF
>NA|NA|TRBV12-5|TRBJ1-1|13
TGTGCTAGTGGTTTGAGGGGGAACACTGAAGCTTTCTTT
CASGLRGNTEAFF
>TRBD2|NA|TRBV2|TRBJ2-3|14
TGTGCCAGCAGGGGACTAGCGGAGACAGATACGCAGTATTTT
CASRGLAETDTQYF
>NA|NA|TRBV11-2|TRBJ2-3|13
TGTGCCAGCAGCTTAGGTGCAGTGGGTACGCAGTATTTT
CASSLGAVGTQYF
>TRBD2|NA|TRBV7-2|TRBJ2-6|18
TGTGCCAGCAGCCCCGGCGCGGGGGTCTTCTCTGGGGCCAACGTCCTGACTTTC
CASSPGAGVFSGANVLTF
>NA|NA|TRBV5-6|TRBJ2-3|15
TGTGCCAGCAGCTTGGGAGCAGGCGGCACAGATACGCAGTATTTT
CASSLGAGGTDTQYF
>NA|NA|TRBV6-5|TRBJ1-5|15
TGTGCCAGCAGTCCAACGGTGCATAGCAATCAGCCCCAGCATTTT
CASSPTVHSNQPQHF
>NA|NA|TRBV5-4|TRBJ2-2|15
TGTGCCAGCAGCTTGGGCCCTTCAAACACCGGGGAGCTGTTTTTT
CASSLGPSNTGELFF
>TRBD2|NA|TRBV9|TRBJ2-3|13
TGTGCCAGCAGCGTAGACACCGGGGGGAGGGAGTATTTT
CASSVDTGGREYF
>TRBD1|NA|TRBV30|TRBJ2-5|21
TGTGCCTGGACCCTCTATCCTCTATTTTATAAACCGGGACAGCCCCAAGAGACCCAGTACTTC
CAWTLYPLFYKPGQPQETQYF
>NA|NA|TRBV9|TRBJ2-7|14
TGTGCCAGCAGCGTAGATGGGGGGACCACCGAGCAGTACTTC
CASSVDGGTTEQYF
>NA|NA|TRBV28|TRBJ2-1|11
TGTGCCAGCAGTGCCTACAATGAGCAGTTCTTC
CASSAYNEQFF
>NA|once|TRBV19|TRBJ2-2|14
TGTGCCAGTAGCCCCGTGCCGAACACCGGGGAGCTGTTTTTT
CASSPVPNTGELFF